The source of this T cell receptor (beta chain) is a study of control samples from healthy donors and cancer patients. The V end lost 1 base, the J end lost 5 bases, and 2 bases lay between the germline ends. Germline V CDR1 and CDR2: LGHDT, YNNKEL (reference sequence). This CDR3 spans 11 amino acids. The assay was immunoSEQ multiplex PCR, and TCRdb's table has in-frame clones only and misses some. The sample has some 140,000 clones, roughly 90% seen once. The J gene is TRBJ2-5, the V gene TRBV3-1 (or the pseudogene TRBV3-2); no firm D call. The clonotype comes from a man in his fifties or sixties with head and neck cancer. Specimen: PBMCs. CDR3 region: CASSQGETQYF. The CDR3 DNA follows: TGTGCCAGCAGCCAAGGGGAGACCCAGTACTTC.